The 7 T cell receptor beta chains in this list originate from one sample, sequenced in a study of early T cells in non-severe SARS-CoV-2 infection. TCRdb passed the 5' RACE reads through MiXCR, listing each CDR3 protein once. The sample carries over 85,000 distinct CDR3 sequences, roughly an eighth recorded once. This specimen consisted of whole blood, obtained at baseline. The receptors here all came from an adult who was a healthcare worker with PCR-confirmed SARS-CoV-2 infection or an uninfected control (not recorded which).

CDR3 in amino acids: CASSSAAGGPDTQYF. The DNA of the CDR3 is TGTGCCAGCAGTTCCGCAGCGGGAGGGCCAGATACGCAGTATTTT. The V call is TRBV6-5, the J call TRBJ2-3; TRBD2 agrees at 10 bases. This CDR3 contains 15 residues. V trimming: 4 bases; J trimming: 4 bases; junction bases outside the gene matches: 5. Germline CDR1 is MNHEY and CDR2 is SVGAGI.

This clonotype occurred a few times. CDR3 sequence (DNA): TGTGCCAGCAGCCCGCACAGCCTTAATGAAGCTTTCTTT. Amino acid sequence: CASSPHSLNEAFF. The chain is built from TRBV14 and TRBJ1-1; D remains unclear. The length of the CDR3 is 13 residues. Trimming shortened V by 4 bases and J by 7 bases, and 13 bases separated the two germline ends. CDR1 SGHDN and CDR2 FVKESK come from the germline V gene.

This rearrangement joins TRBV6-5 to TRBJ2-5, with D possibly TRBD1 on 5 matching bases. This CDR3 comprises 14 residues. Germline lookup yields CDR1 MNHEY and CDR2 SVGAGI. V dropped 3 bases and J dropped 5 bases, with 13 bases sitting between them. The CDR3 loop reads CASSYFGKGETQYF. The CDR3 DNA sequence: TGTGCCAGCAGTTATTTCGGAAAGGGGGAGACCCAGTACTTC.

The chain couples TRBV4-1 to TRBJ2-7, with a tentative D call TRBD2 (5 bases). Trimming took off 0 bases at V and 0 bases at J, with 12 bases between the two ends. The length of the CDR3 is 16 residues. CDR1 and CDR2 (germline): MGHRA, YSYEKL. The CDR3, as DNA: TGCGCCAGCAGCCAAGAGCCGGGAAGGAGCTCCTACGAGCAGTACTTC. Protein sequence: CASSQEPGRSSYEQYF.

This clonotype was counted only a few times. The rearrangement uses TRBV18 and TRBJ2-5; D is unclear. From germline, CDR1 is KGHSH and CDR2 LQKENI. This CDR3 comprises 11 residues. V shed 2 bases and J shed 8 bases, with 6 bases lying between them. CDR3 bases: TGTGCCAGCTCACCAGGGAAAACCCAGTACTTC. Encoded protein: CASSPGKTQYF. Full variable domain (remainder filled in from reference TRBV18 and TRBJ2-5): NAGVMQNPRHLVRRRGQEARLRCSPMKGHSHVYWYRQLPEEGLKFMVYLQKENIIDESGMPKERFSAEFPKEGPSILRIQQVVRGDSAAYFCASSPGKTQYFGPGTRLLVL.

The table lists this clonotype with many counts. The rearrangement links TRBV20-1 to TRBJ2-1; 9 nucleotides line up with TRBD2. The CDR3 is 15 amino acids. Germline-derived CDR1 and CDR2 are DFQATT and SNEGSKA (reference sequence). V shed 5 bases and J 2 bases; nucleotides not matched to a gene: 7. The CDR3 bases are TGCAGTGCTGGTCCCCTAGCGGGGCCCTACAATGAGCAGTTCTTC. This sequence encodes CSAGPLAGPYNEQFF.

The J gene is TRBJ1-1, the V gene TRBV28, with D unresolved. CDR1 MDHEN and CDR2 SYDVKM come from the germline V gene. The CDR3 is 14 amino acids. Trimming stripped 2 bases from V and 4 bases from J, with 11 bases between. The CDR3 DNA reads as TGTGCCAGCAGTTTAGTTTCCGGGATCACTGAAGCTTTCTTT. Protein: CASSLVSGITEAFF.